This is a list of T cell receptor beta chains from one sample in a study of blood T cells in healthy people across ages. TCRdb independently ran MiXCR on the 5' RACE reads; one entry per CDR3 protein. This sample has a few hundred thousand distinct CDR3 sequences, with approximately 51% found just once. The sample was blood. These receptors originate from a man between 60 and 75 years old in good health. CDR3s include the opening cysteine and the closing phenylalanine or tryptophan. A D gene is named only where the DNA matches it firmly. Clone size, where shown, is once, few, many, or a class for clones that have expanded.

d_call: -
j_call: TRBJ1-1
clone_size: -
v_call: TRBV20-1
cdr3_aa: CSAFPTGTVNTEAFF
cdr3_nt: TGCAGTGCTTTTCCCACCGGGACGGTGAACACTGAAGCTTTCTTT

d_call: TRBD1
j_call: TRBJ2-7
clone_size: -
v_call: TRBV20-1
cdr3_aa: CSGAWGQGAHEQYF
cdr3_nt: TGCAGTGGCGCTTGGGGACAGGGGGCTCACGAGCAGTACTTC

d_call: -
j_call: TRBJ2-1
clone_size: -
v_call: TRBV27
cdr3_aa: CASKHRRDLFYNEQFF
cdr3_nt: TGTGCCAGCAAACACCGGAGGGATCTATTCTACAATGAGCAGTTCTTC

d_call: TRBD1
j_call: TRBJ2-3
clone_size: -
v_call: TRBV29-1
cdr3_aa: CSVARDRGPDTQYF
cdr3_nt: TGCAGCGTTGCCCGGGACAGGGGGCCAGATACGCAGTATTTT

d_call: TRBD2
j_call: TRBJ2-3
clone_size: -
v_call: TRBV6-2/TRBV6-3
cdr3_aa: CASRTSGSDTDTQYF
cdr3_nt: TGTGCCAGCAGGACTAGCGGGAGCGACACAGATACGCAGTATTTT

d_call: -
j_call: TRBJ2-3
clone_size: -
v_call: TRBV28
cdr3_aa: CASSLPGDGADTQYF
cdr3_nt: TGTGCCAGCAGTTTACCTGGGGATGGGGCAGATACGCAGTATTTT

d_call: -
j_call: TRBJ2-3
clone_size: -
v_call: TRBV7-9
cdr3_aa: CASSFDVRRTDTQYF
cdr3_nt: TGTGCCAGCAGCTTTGACGTAAGACGCACAGATACGCAGTATTTT

d_call: TRBD2
j_call: TRBJ2-3
clone_size: -
v_call: TRBV6-1
cdr3_aa: CASKNGGGTDTQYF
cdr3_nt: TGTGCCAGCAAGAACGGGGGGGGGACAGATACGCAGTATTTT

d_call: -
j_call: TRBJ2-5
clone_size: -
v_call: TRBV20-1
cdr3_aa: CSARSDKETQYF
cdr3_nt: TGCAGTGCTAGATCTGATAAAGAGACCCAGTACTTC

d_call: TRBD2
j_call: TRBJ2-3
clone_size: -
v_call: TRBV7-2
cdr3_aa: CASSVSGRLTDTQYF
cdr3_nt: TGTGCCAGCAGCGTTAGCGGGAGGCTCACAGATACGCAGTATTTT

d_call: -
j_call: TRBJ1-2
clone_size: -
v_call: TRBV25-1
cdr3_aa: CASSNTNGNYGYTF
cdr3_nt: TGTGCCAGCAGTAACACTAACGGGAACTATGGCTACACCTTC

d_call: TRBD1
j_call: TRBJ2-7
clone_size: few
v_call: TRBV6-4
cdr3_aa: CASSPMPGQSYEQYF
cdr3_nt: TGTGCCAGCAGCCCCATGCCGGGACAGTCCTACGAGCAGTACTTC

d_call: -
j_call: TRBJ1-6
clone_size: many
v_call: TRBV29-1
cdr3_aa: CSVEEGPTSPLHF
cdr3_nt: TGCAGCGTTGAAGAGGGACCGACCTCACCCCTCCACTTT

d_call: TRBD2
j_call: TRBJ2-1
clone_size: -
v_call: TRBV7-6
cdr3_aa: CASSLERAGGFSEQFF
cdr3_nt: TGTGCCAGCAGCTTAGAAAGAGCGGGGGGCTTTAGTGAGCAGTTCTTC

d_call: -
j_call: TRBJ2-7
clone_size: -
v_call: TRBV6-2/TRBV6-3
cdr3_aa: CASRPTWQGRSYEQYF
cdr3_nt: TGTGCCAGCAGGCCAACCTGGCAGGGGCGGTCCTACGAGCAGTACTTC

d_call: -
j_call: TRBJ1-3
clone_size: -
v_call: TRBV7-9
cdr3_aa: CASALTGNTIYF
cdr3_nt: TGTGCCAGCGCGCTGACTGGAAACACCATATATTTT

d_call: TRBD1
j_call: TRBJ2-5
clone_size: -
v_call: TRBV24-1
cdr3_aa: CATGQESQYSEQYF
cdr3_nt: TGTGCCACCGGACAGGAATCTCAATACAGTGAGCAGTACTTC

d_call: TRBD2
j_call: TRBJ2-1
clone_size: once
v_call: TRBV4-2
cdr3_aa: CASSQDRTSGRAYNEQFF
cdr3_nt: TGTGCCAGCAGCCAAGATCGTACTAGCGGGAGGGCTTACAATGAGCAGTTCTTC

d_call: -
j_call: TRBJ1-2
clone_size: few
v_call: TRBV20-1
cdr3_aa: CSAYNRVDGYTF
cdr3_nt: TGCAGTGCTTATAACAGGGTCGACGGCTACACCTTC

d_call: TRBD2
j_call: TRBJ2-3
clone_size: few
v_call: TRBV7-2
cdr3_aa: CASSPQRTSLFDTQYF
cdr3_nt: TGTGCCAGCAGCCCTCAACGGACTAGTCTCTTCGATACGCAGTATTTT

d_call: -
j_call: TRBJ2-5
clone_size: -
v_call: TRBV5-5
cdr3_aa: CASSLAPTGLETQYF
cdr3_nt: TGTGCCAGCAGCTTGGCCCCTACAGGGTTGGAGACCCAGTACTTC

d_call: TRBD2
j_call: TRBJ2-5
clone_size: -
v_call: TRBV12-3/TRBV12-4
cdr3_aa: CASSLGLAGLETQYF
cdr3_nt: TGTGCCAGCAGTTTGGGGCTAGCGGGGTTGGAGACCCAGTACTTC

d_call: -
j_call: TRBJ2-1
clone_size: -
v_call: TRBV28
cdr3_aa: CASRPRPIGGYNEQFF
cdr3_nt: TGTGCCAGCAGACCTAGACCCATAGGCGGCTACAATGAGCAGTTCTTC

d_call: TRBD1
j_call: TRBJ2-5
clone_size: -
v_call: TRBV5-1
cdr3_aa: CASSRTRDRGETQYF
cdr3_nt: TGCGCCAGCAGCCGGACCCGGGACAGGGGAGAGACCCAGTACTTC

d_call: -
j_call: TRBJ1-2
clone_size: -
v_call: TRBV4-2
cdr3_aa: CASSQDRAPGGGYTF
cdr3_nt: TGTGCCAGCAGCCAAGATCGGGCACCTGGAGGTGGCTACACCTTC

d_call: -
j_call: TRBJ2-5
clone_size: -
v_call: TRBV12-3/TRBV12-4
cdr3_aa: CASSGIARGPYF
cdr3_nt: TGTGCCAGCAGTGGCATAGCCCGGGGACCGTACTTC

d_call: -
j_call: TRBJ2-2
clone_size: -
v_call: TRBV19
cdr3_aa: CASSIRGENTGELFF
cdr3_nt: TGTGCCAGTAGTATCCGGGGCGAGAACACCGGGGAGCTGTTTTTT

d_call: TRBD2
j_call: TRBJ2-4
clone_size: -
v_call: TRBV28
cdr3_aa: CASSPPGGGTGIQYF
cdr3_nt: TGTGCCAGCAGTCCCCCCGGGGGGGGAACGGGCATTCAGTACTTC

d_call: -
j_call: TRBJ2-5
clone_size: -
v_call: TRBV6-6
cdr3_aa: CASSYARGGKETQYF
cdr3_nt: TGTGCCAGCAGTTACGCGAGGGGGGGGAAAGAGACCCAGTACTTC

d_call: TRBD2
j_call: TRBJ2-1
clone_size: -
v_call: TRBV9
cdr3_aa: CASSLRAGGLFNEQFF
cdr3_nt: TGTGCCAGCAGCTTAAGAGCGGGAGGGCTCTTTAATGAGCAGTTCTTC

d_call: -
j_call: TRBJ2-5
clone_size: -
v_call: TRBV5-1
cdr3_aa: CASSLGSGPQETQYF
cdr3_nt: TGCGCCAGCAGCTTGGGCAGCGGCCCCCAAGAGACCCAGTACTTC

d_call: -
j_call: TRBJ2-7
clone_size: many
v_call: TRBV7-2
cdr3_aa: CASRQDRTHYEQYF
cdr3_nt: TGTGCCAGCAGGCAAGACAGGACCCACTACGAGCAGTACTTC

d_call: TRBD1
j_call: TRBJ1-2
clone_size: -
v_call: TRBV10-3
cdr3_aa: CAVSELGTGIDYGYTF
cdr3_nt: TGTGCCGTCAGTGAGCTCGGGACAGGGATCGACTATGGCTACACCTTC

d_call: TRBD2
j_call: TRBJ2-3
clone_size: -
v_call: TRBV15
cdr3_aa: CATSRDAGGPDTQYF
cdr3_nt: TGTGCCACCAGCAGAGATGCGGGGGGCCCAGATACGCAGTATTTT

d_call: -
j_call: TRBJ2-3
clone_size: -
v_call: TRBV6-6
cdr3_aa: CATVVSGQITDTQYF
cdr3_nt: TGTGCCACCGTTGTATCGGGACAAATCACAGATACGCAGTATTTT

d_call: -
j_call: TRBJ2-2
clone_size: many
v_call: TRBV18
cdr3_aa: CASSPPGSGRPGELFF
cdr3_nt: TGTGCCAGCTCACCACCGGGCTCAGGGAGACCCGGGGAGCTGTTTTTT

d_call: TRBD1
j_call: TRBJ1-1
clone_size: many
v_call: TRBV10-3
cdr3_aa: CATRDRENTEAFF
cdr3_nt: TGTGCCACCAGGGACAGGGAGAACACTGAAGCTTTCTTT

d_call: -
j_call: TRBJ2-1
clone_size: -
v_call: TRBV7-9
cdr3_aa: CASSLVSSRGEQFF
cdr3_nt: TGTGCCAGCAGCTTAGTATCCAGCAGGGGTGAGCAGTTCTTC

d_call: -
j_call: TRBJ2-7
clone_size: -
v_call: TRBV7-3
cdr3_aa: CASFRAPYEQYF
cdr3_nt: TGTGCCAGCTTTAGGGCTCCCTACGAGCAGTACTTC

d_call: -
j_call: TRBJ2-1
clone_size: once
v_call: TRBV11-3
cdr3_aa: CASSLSPGGLGGEQFF
cdr3_nt: TGTGCCAGCAGCTTAAGTCCAGGCGGGTTGGGGGGTGAGCAGTTCTTC

d_call: TRBD1
j_call: TRBJ1-2
clone_size: -
v_call: TRBV5-6
cdr3_aa: CASSLAGGPNGGYTF
cdr3_nt: TGTGCCAGCAGCTTAGCAGGGGGCCCGAACGGAGGCTACACCTTC

d_call: -
j_call: TRBJ1-2
clone_size: -
v_call: TRBV10-3
cdr3_aa: CAISERERQGWGYTF
cdr3_nt: TGTGCCATCAGTGAGAGAGAGCGGCAGGGGTGGGGCTACACCTTC

d_call: -
j_call: TRBJ2-6
clone_size: -
v_call: TRBV13
cdr3_aa: CASSSAGPIPSSGANVLTF
cdr3_nt: TGTGCCAGCAGCTCAGCCGGACCGATTCCTAGCTCTGGGGCCAACGTCCTGACTTTC

d_call: TRBD2
j_call: TRBJ2-3
clone_size: few
v_call: TRBV6-4
cdr3_aa: CASSALAGESDTQYF
cdr3_nt: TGTGCCAGCAGTGCACTAGCGGGGGAATCAGATACGCAGTATTTT

d_call: -
j_call: TRBJ2-3
clone_size: -
v_call: TRBV5-6
cdr3_aa: CASSLERADTQYF
cdr3_nt: TGTGCCAGCAGCTTAGAGAGGGCAGATACGCAGTATTTT

d_call: -
j_call: TRBJ2-4
clone_size: -
v_call: TRBV7-2
cdr3_aa: CASSRGLAGTIQYF
cdr3_nt: TGTGCCAGCAGCCGGGGGCTTGCGGGAACCATTCAGTACTTC

d_call: -
j_call: TRBJ2-3
clone_size: -
v_call: TRBV4-3
cdr3_aa: CASSQDEGWTDTQYF
cdr3_nt: TGCGCCAGCAGCCAAGATGAGGGGTGGACAGATACGCAGTATTTT

d_call: TRBD1
j_call: TRBJ1-5
clone_size: -
v_call: TRBV20-1
cdr3_aa: CSASNRGGGSNQPQHF
cdr3_nt: TGCAGTGCTAGCAACAGGGGGGGCGGGAGCAATCAGCCCCAGCATTTT

d_call: -
j_call: TRBJ1-2
clone_size: once
v_call: TRBV5-1
cdr3_aa: CASSLAGETVRGYTF
cdr3_nt: TGCGCCAGCAGCTTGGCGGGGGAAACCGTCCGGGGCTACACCTTC

d_call: TRBD2
j_call: TRBJ2-7
clone_size: -
v_call: TRBV12-3/TRBV12-4
cdr3_aa: CASSFPMGLAGVVEQYF
cdr3_nt: TGTGCCAGCAGTTTCCCCATGGGACTAGCGGGAGTTGTTGAGCAGTACTTC

d_call: TRBD2
j_call: TRBJ2-7
clone_size: few
v_call: TRBV5-1
cdr3_aa: CASSLAASGRVYEQYF
cdr3_nt: TGCGCCAGCAGCTTGGCGGCTAGCGGGAGAGTCTACGAGCAGTACTTC

d_call: -
j_call: TRBJ2-3
clone_size: few
v_call: TRBV3-1
cdr3_aa: CASKEGGSTDTQYF
cdr3_nt: TGTGCCAGCAAGGAGGGGGGTAGCACAGATACGCAGTATTTT

d_call: TRBD2
j_call: TRBJ2-1
clone_size: -
v_call: TRBV6-5
cdr3_aa: CASSYNPSGGGNEQFF
cdr3_nt: TGTGCCAGCAGTTACAATCCTAGCGGGGGGGGAAATGAGCAGTTCTTC